The 25 T cell receptor beta chains listed next were all sequenced from one sample in a study of blood T cell repertoires in COVID-19. Assay used: immunoSEQ multiplex PCR; TCRdb lists only in-frame clones, some missing. The data show about 42,000 clones, around 84% seen once. Sequencing was carried out using peripheral blood. The receptor set was obtained from a man in his 70s with acute or convalescent COVID-19.

In its sample, this clone was seen once. The CDR3 is CASRSGLAGVSGANVLTF. The CDR3 nucleotides read TGTGCCAGCAGGTCCGGACTAGCGGGGGTTTCTGGGGCCAACGTCCTGACTTTC. The gene calls are TRBV5-4 and TRBJ2-6; TRBD2 agrees at 13 bases. CDR1 is SGHNT, CDR2 YYREEE, per germline (reference sequence). CDR3 length: 18 residues. Germline trimming cut 5 bases from V and 1 base from J; bases unmatched to any gene: 6.

The gene calls are TRBV10-3 and TRBJ2-7; TRBD2 matches 9 bases. CDR3 length: 16 residues. The V and J ends lost 0 bases and 9 bases, in that order; junction bases with no gene match: 12. CDR1 ENHRY and CDR2 SYGVKD come from the germline V gene. The CDR3 nucleotides are TGTGCCATCAGTGAGTCGGCGGGAATAGCGGGGGTGCGGCAGTACTTC. Its protein product is CAISESAGIAGVRQYF.

V and J are TRBV6-1 and TRBJ1-5, with a weak D call TRBD1 (5 bases). There are 16 residues in the CDR3. The V end was cut by 1 base, the J end by 5 bases, with 15 bases between. The V gene's germline CDR1 is MNHNS and CDR2 SASEGT. The CDR3 nucleotides read TGTGCCAGCAGTGAAGTGGCGGGGGTTTGGGATCAGCCCCAGCATTTT. It is translated as CASSEVAGVWDQPQHF.

The chain recombines TRBV7-2 with TRBJ2-1; the match to TRBD1 covers 8 bases. The CDR3 contains 15 residues. Trimming at V came to 5 bases and at J to 6 bases, leaving 9 bases not matched to a gene. Germline CDR1 and CDR2: SGHTA and FQGNSA. The CDR3 DNA sequence: TGTGCCAGCAGCCCAAGACAGGGGAGGTTCAATGAGCAGTTCTTC. Protein sequence: CASSPRQGRFNEQFF.

This clone came up a few times. This chain joins TRBV5-4 and TRBJ2-1, with 7 bases lining up with TRBD2. CDR3 length: 16 residues. V lost 0 bases to trimming and J lost 2 bases; unmatched junction nucleotides: 5. Germline values: CDR1 SGHNT, CDR2 YYREEE (reference sequence). The CDR3 is CASSLGGGIPYNEQFF. The CDR3 nucleotides are TGTGCCAGCAGCTTGGGCGGGGGTATTCCCTACAATGAGCAGTTCTTC.

This chain uses TRBV11-2 with TRBJ1-2, with no clear D. There are 15 residues in the CDR3. The germline V gene encodes CDR1 SGHAT and CDR2 FQNNGV. Trimming took off 0 bases at V and 0 bases at J, with 8 bases between the two ends. CDR3 in DNA: TGTGCCAGCAGCTTAGATCTGCGAGCTAACTATGGCTACACCTTC. Protein: CASSLDLRANYGYTF.

The chain combines TRBV18 with TRBJ2-5; weak D call: TRBD1 (5 bases). The V end was cut by 4 bases, the J end by 2 bases, with 14 bases between. Germline assignment: CDR1 KGHSH and CDR2 LQKENI. The CDR3 loop spans 15 amino acids. Written as DNA, the CDR3 is TGTGCCAGCTCACAACTAAGGGGTTTACAAGAGACCCAGTACTTC. Translation: CASSQLRGLQETQYF.

The genes are TRBV6-5 and TRBJ1-2, with 7 positions matching TRBD1. CDR1 and CDR2 (germline): MNHEY, SVGAGI. The CDR3 contains 12 residues. After removal of 5 bases from V and 6 bases from J, the junction contained 3 bases not matched to a gene. CDR3 DNA sequence: TGTGCCAGCAGTACGACAGGGAATGGCTACACCTTC. Its translation: CASSTTGNGYTF.

The chain combines TRBV27 with TRBJ1-4; D not resolved. Trimming took off 8 bases at V and 4 bases at J, with 11 bases between the two ends. There are 13 residues in the CDR3. Germline V lookup: CDR1 MNHEY, CDR2 SMNVEV (reference sequence). The CDR3 protein is CASGQAYNEKLFF. The DNA of the CDR3 is TGTGCCAGCGGCCAGGCCTATAATGAAAAACTGTTTTTT.

This clone appeared once. The rearrangement links TRBV30 to TRBJ1-1; no firm D call. Germline assignment: CDR1 GTSNPN and CDR2 SVGIG (reference sequence). Trimming left V 0 bases short and J 4 bases short, with 12 bases between. This CDR3 has 14 residues. The CDR3 DNA reads TGTGCCTGGAGTGTAGGACGTCGGGGCACTGAAGCTTTCTTT. Its translation: CAWSVGRRGTEAFF.

The count of this clone is one. This specimen includes other DNA sequences encoding the same CDR3. The chain is built from TRBV7-9 and TRBJ2-7; the match to TRBD1 covers 9 bases. Per germline, CDR1 SEHNR and CDR2 FQNEAQ (reference sequence). The CDR3 covers 14 residues. V shed 5 bases and J 3 bases; nucleotides not matched to a gene: 5. The DNA for the CDR3 is TGTGCCAGCAGCCTGGGGGGACAGGGCTACGAGCAGTACTTC. It is translated as CASSLGGQGYEQYF.

This chain joins TRBV10-3 and TRBJ1-4; the match to TRBD1 covers 11 bases. Trimming at V came to 10 bases and at J to 1 base, leaving 8 bases not matched to a gene. Germline values: CDR1 ENHRY, CDR2 SYGVKD. The CDR3 spans 16 residues. CDR3 in DNA: TGTGCCACCGGTGGGACAGGGGGGTTAACTAATGAAAAACTGTTTTTT. It translates to CATGGTGGLTNEKLFF.

This clone was seen only once. The rearrangement uses TRBV10-3 and TRBJ2-7; tentative D call: TRBD2 (5 bases). V was shortened by 2 bases and J by 3 bases, with 14 bases between the two germline ends. The CDR3 has 15 residues. Per germline, CDR1 ENHRY and CDR2 SYGVKD. The CDR3, as DNA: TGTGCCATCAGTGAGACGGCTAGCTTAAGCTACGAGCAGTACTTC. As protein: CAISETASLSYEQYF.

This clone was detected once. V gene TRBV2 combines with J gene TRBJ2-5; 7 positions match TRBD2. J lost 2 bases, V lost 7 bases, and 4 bases had no gene match. The CDR3 consists of 13 residues. CDR1 SNHLY and CDR2 FYNNEI come from the germline V gene. For the CDR3, the DNA is TGTGCCAGCACTAGCGGAGGTCAAGAGACCCAGTACTTC. Amino acids: CASTSGGQETQYF. The full variable domain, with the rest looked up from reference TRBV2 and TRBJ2-5, is EPEVTQTPSHQVTQMGQEVILRCVPISNHLYFYWYRQILGQKVEFLVSFYNNEISEKSEIFDDQFSVERPDGSNFTLKIRSTKLEDSAMYFCASTSGGQETQYFGPGTRLLVL.

The chain has TRBV28 and TRBJ2-7, with 7 bases matching TRBD2. Germline loops: CDR1 MDHEN, CDR2 SYDVKM. J was trimmed by 4 bases and V by 1 base; bases with no gene match: 4. The CDR3 is 14 amino acids. The CDR3 spells CASSLLGLPYEQYF. The CDR3 DNA is TGTGCCAGCAGTTTATTGGGACTACCGTACGAGCAGTACTTC.

The V gene is TRBV11-3, the J gene TRBJ2-3; 13 bases line up with TRBD2. This CDR3 is 16 amino acids long. Germline loops: CDR1 SGHNT, CDR2 YENEEA. The V and J ends lost 3 bases and 4 bases, in that order; junction bases with no gene match: 4. This chain's CDR3 is CASSLGLAGWADTQYF. The CDR3 nucleotides are TGTGCCAGCAGCTTGGGACTAGCGGGATGGGCAGATACGCAGTATTTT.

CDR3 sequence reads: CAISDGDRAGGELFF. CDR3 coding DNA: TGTGCCATCAGTGATGGGGACAGGGCGGGCGGGGAGCTGTTTTTT. The chain combines TRBV10-3 with TRBJ2-2, with 9 bases that match TRBD1. Looked up from germline, CDR1 is ENHRY and CDR2 is SYGVKD. The CDR3 extends over 15 amino acids. J lost 7 bases, V lost 3 bases, and 6 bases had no gene match.

This clone showed up just once. The V gene is TRBV30, the J gene TRBJ2-3; TRBD2 is a possible D gene (6 bases). V was clipped by 5 bases and J by 0 bases, with 18 bases between them. The germline CDR1 and CDR2 sequences are GTSNPN and SVGIG (reference sequence). The CDR3 totals 16 residues. CDR3 region: CAWGLGLAASTDTQYF. CDR3 nucleotides: TGTGCCTGGGGGCTGGGTTTAGCGGCTAGCACAGATACGCAGTATTTT.

This chain joins TRBV18 and TRBJ1-5; 7 positions agree with TRBD1. With V trimmed by 4 bases and J by 9 bases, 6 bases remained unmatched. CDR1 is KGHSH and CDR2 is LQKENI in the germline V gene. CDR3 length: 13 amino acids. The CDR3 bases are TGTGCCAGCTCACAGGGGGCGGACGGGCCCCAGCATTTT. Its protein product is CASSQGADGPQHF.

This chain links TRBV7-8 with TRBJ2-7, with D possibly being TRBD2 (5 bases). The CDR3 is 15 residues long. Trimming shortened V by 3 bases and J by 3 bases, and 15 bases separated the two germline ends. Germline assignment: CDR1 SGHVS and CDR2 FQNEAQ. The CDR3 nucleotides read TGTGCCAGCAGCTTTGGACTTCCAGATAGCTACGAGCAGTACTTC. This encodes CASSFGLPDSYEQYF.

The chain combines TRBV9 with TRBJ2-3; tentatively, D is TRBD1 (5 bases). V lost 0 bases, J lost 0 bases, and 8 bases lay in between. The CDR3 is 15 residues long. Germline assignment: CDR1 SGDLS and CDR2 YYNGEE. The CDR3, as DNA: TGTGCCAGCAGCGTAGGGACACCTAGCACAGATACGCAGTATTTT. Encoded protein: CASSVGTPSTDTQYF.

The J gene is TRBJ2-3, the V gene TRBV24-1; 9 nucleotides match TRBD2. CDR3 size: 17 residues. Germline lookup yields CDR1 KGHDR and CDR2 SFDVKD. V trimming: 4 bases; J trimming: 0 bases; junction bases outside the gene matches: 7. The CDR3 sequence is CATSDPGTSPSTDTQYF. The CDR3 DNA follows: TGTGCCACCAGTGACCCTGGGACTAGCCCTAGCACAGATACGCAGTATTTT.

V usage is TRBV3-1 (or the pseudogene TRBV3-2) and J usage is TRBJ2-3; tentatively, D is TRBD2 (7 bases). This CDR3 comprises 15 residues. The V gene's germline CDR1 is LGHDT and CDR2 YNNKEL (reference sequence). Trimming removed 5 bases at V and 4 bases at J, with 16 bases between. In DNA form, the CDR3 reads TGTGCCAGCAGCAAGGGGGGGCCAGGCTCAGATACGCAGTATTTT. Its translation is CASSKGGPGSDTQYF.

This chain links TRBV6-2 or TRBV6-3 with TRBJ2-5; 7 nucleotides align to TRBD2. Trimming took 0 bases from V and 4 from J; bases not matched to a gene: 5. The germline CDR1 and CDR2 sequences are MNHEY and SVGEGT. The length of the CDR3 is 15 residues. The CDR3 loop is CASSYSAGEGETQYF. CDR3 DNA: TGTGCCAGCAGTTACTCGGCGGGGGAGGGAGAGACCCAGTACTTC.

CDR3 in DNA: TGTGCCAGCAGTTTATGGGGACTAGCGGGCCGCGGGGAGCTGTTTTTT. Protein: CASSLWGLAGRGELFF. The chain links TRBV27 to TRBJ2-2; 12 bases are shared with TRBD2. With 1 base clipped from V and 7 bases from J, the junction kept 4 bases outside the gene matches. CDR1 is MNHEY and CDR2 is SMNVEV in the germline V gene (reference sequence). This CDR3 has 16 residues.